The source of this T cell receptor beta chain is a study of regulatory T cells in long-lasting Graves disease. Specified time point: persistent/refractory GD, antithyroid drugs over 5 years with positive TRAb. Preparation of the TCR library used RNA extracted from PBMCs. By American Thyroid Association guidelines, Graves' disease was diagnosed in the cohort. Patients of an endocrinology department in Xi'an, China, were included. Study-wide points: TRBV28, TRBJ1-2 and TRBJ2-5 were segments that persistent disease favored.

V lost 10 bases and J lost 9; bases outside the gene matches: 7. Germline V gene data show CDR1 as SNHLY and CDR2 as FYNNEI. The CDR3 is 12 amino acids. According to the study, TCR beta libraries were built with iRepertoire HTBI primers and CDR3-region Arm-PCR. TCRdb re-analysed the multiplex PCR reads in MiXCR, keeping a single row per CDR3 protein. The sample carries about 660,000 distinct CDR3 sequences, approximately 31% recorded once. This clonotype appeared many times. Its matching antigen is unknown. The chain links TRBV2 to TRBJ1-2; TRBD1 agrees at 11 bases. The sample here was peripheral blood mononuclear cells (PBMCs), taken when the disease was refractory, from a patient treated with antithyroid drugs. The TCR originated in a female donor with Graves disease. The CDR3 sequence is CATRDRGSSYTF. CDR3 in DNA: TGTGCCACCCGGGACAGGGGGTCGAGCTACACCTTC. The whole variable domain, remainder taken from reference TRBV2 and TRBJ1-2, is EPEVTQTPSHQVTQMGQEVILRCVPISNHLYFYWYRQILGQKVEFLVSFYNNEISEKSEIFDDQFSVERPDGSNFTLKIRSTKLEDSAMYFCATRDRGSSYTFGSGTRLTVV.